This entry features one T cell receptor (beta chain) sequence. Looked up from germline, CDR1 is SGHTA and CDR2 is FQGNSA. The CDR3 runs to 14 residues. Unmatched junction bases numbered 2, after V lost 5 bases and J lost 1 base. Assay: immunoSEQ multiplex PCR; the TCRdb copy retains only in-frame clones and omits some. The data contain about 40,000 clones, roughly three quarters of them seen just once; the ten biggest clones take up over 12%. Following autologous stem cell transplantation, relapse occurred in every patient, and exposure to brentuximab vedotin varied. The sample is drawn from a study of PD-1 blockade in classical Hodgkin lymphoma.

V usage is TRBV7-2 and J usage is TRBJ1-3; 7 bases fit TRBD1. Here the sequenced sample was peripheral blood mononuclear cells (PBMCs), taken before the second cycle of nivolumab. This TCR was sampled from a human donor with classical Hodgkin lymphoma. The CDR3 protein is CASSATGSGNTIYF. The CDR3 nucleotides read TGTGCCAGCAGCGCGACAGGGTCTGGAAACACCATATATTTT. Variable domain in full (rest from reference TRBV7-2 and TRBJ1-3): GAGVSQSPSNKVTEKGKDVELRCDPISGHTALYWYRQSLGQGLEFLIYFQGNSAPDKSGLPSDRFSAERTGGSVSTLTIQRTQQEDSAVYLCASSATGSGNTIYFGEGSWLTVV.